A single sample gave rise to the 8 T cell receptor beta chains below, sequenced in a study of shared clonotypes between healthy human individuals. The data were produced by immunoSEQ multiplex PCR, yet TCRdb's version contains in-frame clones alone and is incomplete. The repertoire includes 2 million to 2.5 million clones, under 95% of them detected once, and roughly 1.7% sits in the top ten. As defined, naive CD8 cells were CD45RO-negative and positively selected for CCR7, with terminally differentiated effector memory CD45RA+ cells excluded. The sequenced sample consisted of naive CD8+ T cells from PBMCs. The receptors were sampled from a man aged 18 to 30 in good health. Some clones in this sample may be carry-over from other donors' samples.

The V call is TRBV6-4, the J call TRBJ1-1; tentatively, D is TRBD1 (5 bases). Looked up from germline, CDR1 is MRHNA and CDR2 is SNTAGT. Trimming shortened V by 0 bases and J by 4 bases, and 12 bases separated the two germline ends. The CDR3 contains 15 residues. The CDR3 loop reads CASSDSDRGGTEAFF. The CDR3, as DNA: TGTGCCAGCAGTGACTCCGATCGGGGCGGCACTGAAGCTTTCTTT.

This chain uses TRBV6-5 with TRBJ2-1; a weak D match, TRBD1 (5 bases). The V gene's germline CDR1 is MNHEY and CDR2 SVGAGI. The CDR3 covers 14 residues. Trimming took off 6 bases at V and 10 bases at J, with 19 bases between the two ends. The CDR3 loop is CASRQGAPAYEQFF. CDR3 bases: TGTGCCAGCAGACAAGGGGCCCCGGCCTACGAGCAGTTCTTC.

The chain carries TRBV19 and TRBJ2-7; TRBD1 or TRBD2 may be the D gene (5 bases each). The CDR3 has 15 residues. Germline lookup yields CDR1 LNHDA and CDR2 SQIVND (reference sequence). V gave up 5 bases and J gave up 3 bases, with 17 bases separating them. The CDR3 DNA sequence: TGTGCCAGTAGTGTCCGGGGACCACTGAACTACGAGCAGTACTTC. Protein sequence: CASSVRGPLNYEQYF.

With regard to this clone: Other nucleotide sequences in the sample specify the same CDR3. The chain has TRBV28 and TRBJ2-7; D is uncertain. This CDR3 contains 11 residues. In germline, CDR1 is MDHEN, CDR2 SYDVKM. The V and J ends lost 2 bases and 4 bases respectively, with 3 bases between them. The CDR3 reads CASSLKYEQYF. The CDR3 region has the DNA TGTGCCAGCAGTTTAAAATACGAGCAGTACTTC.

The CDR3 coding sequence is TGTGCCAGCAGTTCCCCTCGGGGGTTGAACACTGAAGCTTTCTTT. As protein: CASSSPRGLNTEAFF. The chain employs TRBV28 and TRBJ1-1, with TRBD1 as a possible D gene (5 bases). V was cut by 4 bases and J by 0 bases, with 12 bases left in between. The CDR3 runs 15 residues. In germline, CDR1 is MDHEN, CDR2 SYDVKM.

With respect to this clone: Other DNA sequences from this sample encode an identical CDR3 as well. The chain employs TRBV7-9 and TRBJ1-1; a possible D gene is TRBD1 (6 bases). The CDR3 covers 13 residues. The V and J ends lost 5 bases and 2 bases respectively, with 9 bases between them. CDR1 SEHNR and CDR2 FQNEAQ come from the germline V gene (reference sequence). The CDR3 region has the DNA TGTGCCAGCAGCCTGGACAGAAACACTGAAGCTTTCTTT. Translating gives CASSLDRNTEAFF.

As to this clone: This sample includes further DNA sequences coding for the same CDR3. The chain joins TRBV29-1 to TRBJ2-7; the D gene is possibly TRBD2 (6 bases). Looked up from germline, CDR1 is SQVTM and CDR2 is ANQGSEA. The CDR3 totals 13 residues. Trimming shortened V by 6 bases and J by 1 base, and 13 bases separated the two germline ends. In DNA, the CDR3 is TGCAGCGTGCTGGGGGGAGCTTCCTACGAGCAGTACTTC. Translating it yields CSVLGGASYEQYF.

This sequence joins TRBV28 and TRBJ2-5; 7 positions match TRBD2. V trimming: 4 bases; J trimming: 1 base; junction bases outside the gene matches: 6. CDR1 and CDR2 (germline): MDHEN, SYDVKM. The CDR3 loop spans 15 amino acids. CDR3 residues: CASSSSREIQETQYF. CDR3 nucleotide sequence: TGTGCCAGCAGTTCGTCGCGGGAGATCCAAGAGACCCAGTACTTC.